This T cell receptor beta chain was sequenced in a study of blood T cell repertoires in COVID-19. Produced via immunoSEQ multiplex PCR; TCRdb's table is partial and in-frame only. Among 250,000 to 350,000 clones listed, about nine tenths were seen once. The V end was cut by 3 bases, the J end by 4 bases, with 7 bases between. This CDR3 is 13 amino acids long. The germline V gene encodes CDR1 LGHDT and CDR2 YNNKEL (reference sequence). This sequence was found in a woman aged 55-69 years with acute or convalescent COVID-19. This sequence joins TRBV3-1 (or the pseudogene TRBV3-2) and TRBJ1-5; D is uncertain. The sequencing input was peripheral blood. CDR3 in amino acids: CASSHDTNQPQHF. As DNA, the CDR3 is TGTGCCAGCAGCCACGACACAAATCAGCCCCAGCATTTT.